This TCR beta chain was identified in a study of blood T cell repertoires in COVID-19. Background on the study: COVID-19 samples, acute and convalescent, were from the United States, Italy and Spain. T cells, B-cell-depleted T cells, or PBMCs supplied cDNA or gDNA.

Original analysis: Reference gene primer amplification gave estimated nucleated cell counts. Sequencing used immunoSEQ multiplex PCR; TCRdb keeps in-frame clones, though not all of them. D and trimming come from the DNA, and the V and J calls and clone size come from that table. Here the sample spans approximately 31,000 clones, over 90% being singletons. The source material was peripheral blood. The clonotype was recovered from a human donor in a cohort sampled during active COVID-19.

Here the CDR3 reads CASRKASALDTDTQYF. CDR3 nucleotides: TGTGCCAGCAGGAAGGCTAGCGCGCTAGACACAGATACGCAGTATTTT. V usage is TRBV7-6 and J usage is TRBJ2-3; D is perhaps TRBD2 (6 bases). The V end was cut by 6 bases, the J end by 2 bases, with 18 bases between. Germline-derived CDR1 and CDR2 are SGHVS and FNYEAQ. The CDR3 runs to 16 residues. The whole variable domain, filled in from reference TRBV7-6 and TRBJ2-3, reads GAGVSQSPRYKVTKRGQDVALRCDPISGHVSLYWYRQALGQGPEFLTYFNYEAQQDKSGLPNDRFSAERPEGSISTLTIQRTEQRDSAMYRCASRKASALDTDTQYFGPGTRLTVL.